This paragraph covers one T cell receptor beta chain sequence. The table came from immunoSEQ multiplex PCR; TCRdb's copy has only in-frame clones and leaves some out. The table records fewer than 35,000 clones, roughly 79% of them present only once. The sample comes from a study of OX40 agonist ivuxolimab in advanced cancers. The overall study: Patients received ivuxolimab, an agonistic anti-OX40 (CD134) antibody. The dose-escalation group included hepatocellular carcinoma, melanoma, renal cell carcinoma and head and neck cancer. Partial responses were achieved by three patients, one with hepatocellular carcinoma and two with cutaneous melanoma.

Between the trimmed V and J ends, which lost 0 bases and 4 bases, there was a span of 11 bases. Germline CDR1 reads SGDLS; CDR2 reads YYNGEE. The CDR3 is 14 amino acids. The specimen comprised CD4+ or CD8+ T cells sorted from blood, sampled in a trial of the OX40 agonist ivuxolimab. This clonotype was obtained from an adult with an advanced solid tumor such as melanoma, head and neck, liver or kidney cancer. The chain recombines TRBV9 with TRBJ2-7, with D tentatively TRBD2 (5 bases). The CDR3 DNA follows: TGTGCCAGCAGCGTAGGAAGGACTGCGTACGAGCAGTACTTC. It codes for CASSVGRTAYEQYF. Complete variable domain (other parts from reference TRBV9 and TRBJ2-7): DSGVTQTPKHLITATGQRVTLRCSPRSGDLSVYWYQQSLDQGLQFLIQYYNGEERAKGNILERFSAQQFPDLHSELNLSSLELGDSALYFCASSVGRTAYEQYFGPGTRLTVT.